This T cell receptor (beta chain) was sequenced in a study of blood T cell repertoires in COVID-19. TCRdb keeps only in-frame clones here, not all; method: immunoSEQ multiplex PCR. The table includes a few hundred thousand clones, roughly nine tenths detected once. The CDR3 totals 15 residues. The germline V gene encodes CDR1 MGHRA and CDR2 YSYEKL. The trim removed 1 base at V and 5 bases at J, leaving 4 bases unmatched. Source material: PBMCs or T cells enriched from blood (not recorded which). This clonotype was sampled from a young woman who had recovered from COVID-19. This chain uses TRBV4-1 with TRBJ1-4, with TRBD1 matching over 7 bases. The CDR3 DNA follows: TGCGCCAGCAGCCAAGGTACAGGGGTGAATGAAAAACTGTTTTTT. Amino acids: CASSQGTGVNEKLFF.